A single sample is the source of the 24 T cell receptor beta chains below, sequenced in a study of high-grade serous ovarian cancer treatment subgroups. Method: immunoSEQ multiplex PCR; TCRdb's copy keeps in-frame clones and lacks some. Of over 2,000 clones listed, 55% to 75% are singletons. Tumor samples were taken before definitive surgery or chemotherapy. Sequencing was carried out using tumor tissue. The receptors stem from a human donor with high-grade serous ovarian cancer.

The chain joins TRBV5-1 to TRBJ1-2, with 8 bases that match TRBD1. Germline values: CDR1 SGHRS, CDR2 YFSETQ. Germline trimming cut 4 bases from V and 5 bases from J; bases unmatched to any gene: 7. The CDR3 extends over 14 amino acids. The CDR3 here is CASSAGQDEYGYTF. The CDR3 DNA sequence: TGCGCCAGCAGCGCGGGACAGGACGAATATGGCTACACCTTC.

The chain employs TRBV6-5 and TRBJ1-1; D is undetermined. This CDR3 spans 14 amino acids. Germline CDR1 MNHEY, CDR2 SVGAGI. Between the trimmed V and J ends, which lost 0 bases and 1 base, there was a span of 6 bases. The CDR3 sequence: CASSYSGKNTEAFF. The CDR3 DNA follows: TGTGCCAGCAGTTACTCCGGGAAGAACACTGAAGCTTTCTTT.

V gene TRBV7-2 combines with J gene TRBJ1-5; tentatively, D is TRBD1 (5 bases). The CDR3 is 14 amino acids. Trimming stripped 5 bases from V and 5 bases from J, with 13 bases between. CDR1 and CDR2 from the germline V gene are SGHTA and FQGNSA. The CDR3 loop reads CASSPSGAHQPQHF. The CDR3 DNA is TGTGCCAGCAGCCCAAGCGGGGCGCATCAGCCCCAGCATTTT.

The genes are TRBV7-2 and TRBJ2-2; D gene uncertain. The V gene lost 4 bases and the J gene lost 1 base, with 10 bases spanning the gap. Germline V gene data show CDR1 as SGHTA and CDR2 as FQGNSA. This CDR3 has 15 residues. CDR3 sequence (DNA): TGTGCCAGCAGCTCCCAGCGCCTGAACACCGGGGAGCTGTTTTTT. Its protein product is CASSSQRLNTGELFF.

V gene TRBV6-4 combines with J gene TRBJ1-6; D uncertain. There are 13 residues in the CDR3. In germline, CDR1 is MRHNA, CDR2 SNTAGT. Trimming removed 4 bases from V and 10 bases from J, with 11 bases in between. CDR3 loop: CASSVGGNSPLHF. The CDR3 DNA sequence: TGTGCCAGCAGTGTCGGAGGGAACTCACCCCTCCACTTT.

V gene TRBV10-3 combines with J gene TRBJ1-2, with a weak D call TRBD1 (6 bases). V lost 4 bases and J lost 6, with 15 bases in between. This CDR3 contains 14 residues. CDR1 and CDR2 (germline): ENHRY, SYGVKD. CDR3 amino acids: CAISGILQGNGYTF. The CDR3, as DNA: TGTGCCATCAGTGGGATCCTCCAGGGGAATGGCTACACCTTC.

The rearrangement links TRBV28 to TRBJ2-6; D uncertain. Germline V gives CDR1 MDHEN, CDR2 SYDVKM. V was shortened by 5 bases and J by 5 bases, with 16 bases between the two germline ends. CDR3 length equals 16 residues. The CDR3 protein is CASSTKTQSRANVLTF. CDR3 bases: TGTGCCAGCAGTACAAAGACACAAAGTCGGGCCAACGTCCTGACTTTC.

The gene calls are TRBV11-2 and TRBJ2-5, with 11 nucleotides matching TRBD2. V shed 2 bases and J 5 bases; nucleotides not matched to a gene: 10. Germline V gene data show CDR1 as SGHAT and CDR2 as FQNNGV. This CDR3 contains 17 residues. The CDR3, as DNA: TGTGCCAGCAGCTTAAGTACTAGCGGGGGCCCCTGGGAGACCCAGTACTTC. Its protein is CASSLSTSGGPWETQYF.

This clone has only one observation. The J gene is TRBJ2-7, the V gene TRBV11-3, with D perhaps TRBD1 (5 bases). The CDR3 spans 14 residues. Germline CDR1 reads SGHNT; CDR2 reads YENEEA. V lost 3 bases and J lost 1, with 10 bases in between. The CDR3 region has the DNA TGTGCCAGCAGCTTGGGGCAGTCTTCCTACGAGCAGTACTTC. Amino acids: CASSLGQSSYEQYF.

V usage is TRBV18 and J usage is TRBJ1-2; D not resolved. V lost 3 bases to trimming and J lost 0 bases, with 8 bases between them. The CDR3 has 14 residues. Germline CDR1 KGHSH, CDR2 LQKENI. CDR3 amino acids: CASSPEGTNYGYTF. The CDR3 nucleotides read TGTGCCAGCTCACCTGAGGGAACTAACTATGGCTACACCTTC.

The rearrangement links TRBV5-1 to TRBJ1-1, with D possibly matching TRBD1 (6 bases). The germline V and J ends were trimmed by 3 bases and 5 bases, with 11 bases remaining between them. The CDR3 covers 13 residues. The germline gives CDR1 SGHRS, CDR2 YFSETQ. The CDR3 sequence is CASSSLQGTEAFF. Here the CDR3 DNA reads TGCGCCAGCAGCTCATTACAGGGAACTGAAGCTTTCTTT. Full variable domain (missing parts from reference TRBV5-1 and TRBJ1-1): KAGVTQTPRYLIKTRGQQVTLSCSPISGHRSVSWYQQTPGQGLQFLFEYFSETQRNKGNFPGRFSGRQFSNSRSEMNVSTLELGDSALYLCASSSLQGTEAFFGQGTRLTVV.

The V call is TRBV4-3, the J call TRBJ1-1; D not certain. Germline values: CDR1 LGHNA, CDR2 YSLEER. The CDR3 spans 14 residues. Trimming stripped 0 bases from V and 7 bases from J, with 12 bases between. The CDR3 here is CASSQDSSPVEAFF. CDR3 nucleotide sequence: TGCGCCAGCAGCCAAGATTCCAGTCCCGTTGAAGCTTTCTTT.

V gene TRBV28 combines with J gene TRBJ2-6; 9 nucleotides agree with TRBD1. Germline CDR1 is MDHEN and CDR2 is SYDVKM. V lost 4 bases, J lost 0 bases, and 10 bases stayed unmatched. This CDR3 has 19 amino acids. The CDR3 DNA follows: TGTGCCAGCAGTTCCGACGGGACAGGGTTAAGCTCTGGGGCCAACGTCCTGACTTTC. Translated: CASSSDGTGLSSGANVLTF.

The chain joins TRBV13 to TRBJ2-7, with 8 nucleotides matching TRBD2. CDR3 length: 14 residues. The junction had 4 bases not matched to a gene; V was cut back by 5 bases and J by 1 base. CDR1 is PRHDT and CDR2 is FYEKMQ in the germline V gene (reference sequence). CDR3 protein: CASSLGGDSYEQYF. CDR3 sequence (DNA): TGTGCCAGCAGCCTCGGGGGGGATTCCTACGAGCAGTACTTC.

The J gene is TRBJ1-3, the V gene TRBV6-6; no clear D gene. This CDR3 spans 16 amino acids. Trimming cost V 0 bases and J 0 bases, with 9 bases left between them. The germline CDR1 and CDR2 sequences are MNHNY and SVGAGI (reference sequence). The CDR3 protein is CASSYSTVASGNTIYF. The CDR3 DNA reads TGTGCCAGCAGTTACTCCACGGTTGCCTCTGGAAACACCATATATTTT.

This clone occurred a few times. V is TRBV30 and J is TRBJ2-2; D is uncertain. The V end was cut by 1 base, the J end by 9 bases, with 12 bases between. The length of the CDR3 is 13 residues. Germline V gives CDR1 GTSNPN, CDR2 SVGIG (reference sequence). The CDR3 sequence is CAWSGVGRRELFF. DNA for the CDR3: TGTGCCTGGAGTGGCGTCGGGCGACGGGAGCTGTTTTTT.

This sequence joins TRBV11-2 and TRBJ2-5, with TRBD1 matching 8 bases. This CDR3 is built from 15 residues. V lost 2 bases to trimming and J lost 2 bases; unmatched junction nucleotides: 4. Germline V gene lookup returns CDR1 SGHAT and CDR2 FQNNGV. The chain's CDR3 is CASSLLGDRQETQYF. The CDR3 DNA follows: TGTGCCAGCAGCTTATTGGGGGACAGGCAAGAGACCCAGTACTTC.

V gene TRBV7-9 combines with J gene TRBJ1-4; no clear D gene. The CDR3 has 14 amino acids. Germline CDR1 SEHNR, CDR2 FQNEAQ (reference sequence). The V end was cut by 1 base, the J end by 4 bases, with 7 bases between. The CDR3 DNA reads TGTGCCAGCAGCTTAGAGGGATATAATGAAAAACTGTTTTTT. This codes for CASSLEGYNEKLFF.

CDR3 region: CASSLGRAGGQETQYF. CDR3 in DNA: TGTGCCAGCAGCTTAGGACGAGCGGGGGGGCAAGAGACCCAGTACTTC. The chain couples TRBV7-2 to TRBJ2-5; 10 positions match TRBD2. V was clipped by 1 base and J by 2 bases; unmatched bases: 4. Germline lookup yields CDR1 SGHTA and CDR2 FQGNSA. This CDR3 spans 16 amino acids.

The genes are TRBV4-2 and TRBJ2-7; D is unclear. Germline V gene sequence: CDR1 LGHNA, CDR2 YNFKEQ. The germline V and J ends were trimmed by 1 base and 4 bases, with 14 bases remaining between them. CDR3 size: 15 residues. This CDR3 reads CASSQVDTFTYEQYF. The CDR3 coding sequence is TGTGCCAGCAGCCAAGTTGATACCTTCACATACGAGCAGTACTTC.

The chain combines TRBV10-1 with TRBJ2-2; a possible D gene is TRBD1 (5 bases). This CDR3 region has 13 residues. Trimming removed 5 bases at V and 8 bases at J, with 12 bases between. Germline V gives CDR1 WNHNN, CDR2 SYGVQD (reference sequence). As DNA, the CDR3 is TGCGCCAGCAGTCTTCAGGGCCGAGGGGAGCTGTTTTTT. Amino acids: CASSLQGRGELFF.

V and J are TRBV6-1 and TRBJ1-1; D is possibly TRBD1 (6 bases). CDR3 length: 14 residues. Trimming took off 1 base at V and 4 bases at J, with 10 bases between the two ends. Germline CDR1 MNHNS, CDR2 SASEGT. CDR3 amino acids: CASSEDTGFTEAFF. CDR3 nucleotide sequence: TGTGCCAGCAGTGAAGACACAGGGTTCACTGAAGCTTTCTTT.

This clone has only one observation. This rearrangement joins TRBV7-2 to TRBJ2-7; D not certain. CDR3 length equals 14 residues. The V end lost 1 base, the J end lost 1 base, and 8 bases lay between the germline ends. Germline CDR1 SGHTA, CDR2 FQGNSA. The CDR3 protein is CASSLGGNSYEQYF. CDR3 sequence (DNA): TGTGCCAGCAGCTTAGGTGGGAATTCCTACGAGCAGTACTTC.

This clone appeared a few times. This chain joins TRBV7-2 and TRBJ1-1; weak D call: TRBD1 (5 bases). CDR1 and CDR2 from the germline V gene are SGHTA and FQGNSA. CDR3 length: 14 residues. V lost 2 bases, J lost 7 bases, and 14 bases lay in between. DNA for the CDR3: TGTGCCAGCAGCTTAATTTGGGGCGCTAGTGAAGCTTTCTTT. It codes for CASSLIWGASEAFF.